What follows are 22 T cell receptor beta chains derived from one specimen sequenced in a study of identical twins (dated by TCRdb to the mid-2010s). Library preparation used 5' RACE. TCRdb names Illumina HiSeq 2000 as the instrument used. In-frame beta chains were kept once TCRdb had trimmed the public reads at Q25 with fastp and called clones with MiXCR. CDR3 protein duplicates are merged, each entry listing the most common genes and DNA. Here the sample has 200,000 to 250,000 distinct CDR3 sequences; roughly 7.1% occur a single time. The ten largest clones take up roughly 15% of the sample. Another study also made use of these data, one on T cells expressing NK-cell markers.

Material: CD8+ T cells sorted from blood. These TCRs come from a woman under 30 in good health.

This clonotype was seen a handful of times. This chain connects TRBV2 to TRBJ2-1; 7 nucleotides line up with TRBD1. The CDR3 has 12 residues. J gave up 7 bases and V 7 bases, and 4 bases lay outside the gene matches. The germline V gene has CDR1 SNHLY and CDR2 FYNNEI. The CDR3 DNA is TGTGCCAGCATATCAGGGGGTAATGAGCAGTTCTTC. As protein: CASISGGNEQFF.

This clonotype was detected ten times or more. This chain joins TRBV5-1 and TRBJ1-2; possibly TRBD1 for D (6 bases). The germline V and J ends were trimmed by 0 bases and 6 bases, with 9 bases remaining between them. This CDR3 contains 13 residues. Germline CDR1 SGHRS, CDR2 YFSETQ. The CDR3 spells CASSLEGVNGYTF. CDR3 in DNA: TGCGCCAGCAGCTTGGAGGGGGTTAATGGCTACACCTTC.

This rearrangement joins TRBV7-9 to TRBJ2-5; 8 bases line up with TRBD2. The ends lost 5 bases at V and 5 bases at J; junction bases unmatched: 10. The CDR3 has 15 amino acids. CDR1 SEHNR and CDR2 FQNEAQ come from the germline V gene (reference sequence). The CDR3 nucleotides are TGTGCCAGCAGCGATCCCTCGAGCGGGAGTGAGACCCAGTACTTC. Residues: CASSDPSSGSETQYF.

The rearrangement links TRBV12-3 or TRBV12-4 to TRBJ2-7, with a weak D call TRBD2 (6 bases). Trimming cost V 1 base and J 7 bases, with 14 bases left between them. This CDR3 region has 14 residues. The CDR3 DNA follows: TGTGCCAGCAGTTTAGTACCGGGAGCTAATGAGCAGTACTTC. It specifies CASSLVPGANEQYF.

Many counts were recorded for this clonotype. This chain links TRBV6-1 with TRBJ1-1; D not certain. The CDR3 has 14 residues. V lost 4 bases, J lost 1 base, and 10 bases lay in between. Germline loops: CDR1 MNHNS, CDR2 SASEGT. The CDR3 protein is CASSAKETNTEAFF. DNA for the CDR3: TGTGCCAGCAGTGCTAAAGAAACGAACACTGAAGCTTTCTTT.

This clonotype was seen ten or more times. This chain joins TRBV12-3 or TRBV12-4 and TRBJ2-7; TRBD2 agrees at 11 bases. The CDR3 spans 13 residues. V lost 10 bases, J lost 2 bases, and 4 bases stayed unmatched. The CDR3 bases are TGTGCCACAAAGACTAGCGGGACCTACGAGCAGTACTTC. Encoded protein: CATKTSGTYEQYF.

Only a few counts were recorded for this clonotype. The chain links TRBV11-2 to TRBJ2-7; 8 nucleotides line up with TRBD2. Germline CDR1 reads SGHAT; CDR2 reads FQNNGV. This CDR3 has 18 residues. V lost 3 bases, J lost 0 bases, and 13 bases stayed unmatched. The CDR3: CASSFNQRGTTSSYEQYF. The CDR3 DNA follows: TGTGCCAGCAGCTTTAATCAGCGGGGGACGACCAGCTCCTACGAGCAGTACTTC.

The chain employs TRBV6-1 and TRBJ2-7, with D possibly being TRBD2 (6 bases). Per germline, CDR1 MNHNS and CDR2 SASEGT. The CDR3 extends over 15 amino acids. Trimming stripped 3 bases from V and 2 bases from J, with 14 bases between. The CDR3 here is CASSDGGGTPYEQYF. CDR3 in DNA: TGTGCCAGCAGTGATGGGGGAGGCACCCCCTACGAGCAGTACTTC.

The chain employs TRBV6-1 and TRBJ2-7, with D perhaps matching TRBD1 (5 bases). V was trimmed by 6 bases and J by 0 bases, leaving 12 bases between them. The CDR3 extends over 14 amino acids. Germline CDR1 MNHNS, CDR2 SASEGT. The CDR3 reads CASSLQESSYEQYF. CDR3 DNA sequence: TGTGCCAGCAGCCTACAGGAGAGCTCCTACGAGCAGTACTTC.

The genes are TRBV3-1 and TRBJ2-7; possible D gene TRBD1, 6 bases. Per the germline V gene, CDR1 is LGHDT and CDR2 is YNNKEL (reference sequence). V was shortened by 8 bases and J by 3 bases, with 32 bases between the two germline ends. This CDR3 spans 19 amino acids. CDR3 coding DNA: TGTGCCAGCTCCAAGAAGGTGAATTACATAGACAGGAGCGGCTACGAGCAGTACTTC. Translated, it gives CASSKKVNYIDRSGYEQYF.

This clonotype has more than one count but fewer than ten. This sequence joins TRBV11-2 and TRBJ2-1; D gene unclear. CDR1 SGHAT and CDR2 FQNNGV come from the germline V gene. Trimming removed 2 bases at V and 8 bases at J, with 7 bases between. CDR3 length: 12 amino acids. CDR3: CASSLPRDEQFF. The CDR3 coding sequence is TGTGCCAGCAGCTTACCTAGGGATGAGCAGTTCTTC.

The rearrangement uses TRBV6-1 and TRBJ2-3; TRBD2 matches 15 bases. V was clipped by 5 bases and J by 0 bases; unmatched bases: 6. The CDR3 covers 18 residues. Germline V gene sequence: CDR1 MNHNS, CDR2 SASEGT. The CDR3 sequence is CASSPGTSGRWSTDTQYF. CDR3 sequence (DNA): TGTGCCAGCAGTCCTGGGACTAGCGGGAGGTGGAGCACAGATACGCAGTATTTT.

The CDR3 loop is CRPYGYTF. The CDR3 DNA sequence: TGCAGGCCCTATGGCTACACCTTC. This chain links TRBV20-1 with TRBJ1-2; no definite D call. Per the germline V gene, CDR1 is DFQATT and CDR2 is SNEGSKA (reference sequence). There are 8 residues in the CDR3.

This clonotype has only a few counts. V usage is TRBV5-1 and J usage is TRBJ2-1, with D unclear. Germline CDR1 and CDR2: SGHRS and YFSETQ. CDR3 length: 13 residues. V was cut by 7 bases and J by 0 bases, with 8 bases left in between. DNA for the CDR3: TGCGCCAGCGTCGGCAGCTCCTACAATGAGCAGTTCTTC. This translates into CASVGSSYNEQFF.

As DNA, the CDR3 is TGTGCCAGCAGGATTTGGACAGGGGCGATTGAAGCTTTCTTT. It yields the protein CASRIWTGAIEAFF. The chain joins TRBV27 to TRBJ1-1; 9 bases map to TRBD1. CDR3 size: 14 residues. The J segment lost 7 bases and the V segment lost 6 bases, leaving 9 bases of the junction unmatched. Germline CDR1 reads MNHEY; CDR2 reads SMNVEV (reference sequence).

This clonotype has only a few counts. The chain combines TRBV5-1 with TRBJ2-1; D ambiguous. Germline V gene sequence: CDR1 SGHRS, CDR2 YFSETQ. V was pared by 0 bases and J by 0 bases, with 10 bases between. The CDR3 sequence is 16 residues long. The CDR3 DNA follows: TGCGCCAGCAGCTTGGACCTCGTTAGCTCCTACAATGAGCAGTTCTTC. Translated, it gives CASSLDLVSSYNEQFF.

In this sample, this clonotype turned up a few times. The chain recombines TRBV4-1 with TRBJ2-2; D perhaps matches TRBD1 (6 bases). Germline V gives CDR1 MGHRA, CDR2 YSYEKL. V was pared by 1 base and J by 7 bases, with 10 bases between. CDR3 length: 14 amino acids. The CDR3 DNA reads as TGCGCCAGCAGCCAAGTGGGGGCCATCGGGGAGCTGTTTTTT. This translates into CASSQVGAIGELFF.

The chain combines TRBV15 with TRBJ1-2, with a tentative D call TRBD1 (5 bases). Germline values: CDR1 LNHNV, CDR2 YYDKDF (reference sequence). The V and J ends lost 0 bases and 4 bases respectively, with 12 bases between them. The CDR3 runs 15 residues. CDR3 sequence: CATSRDSGGVYGYTF. Written as DNA, the CDR3 is TGTGCCACCAGCAGAGATTCGGGAGGGGTCTATGGCTACACCTTC.

At least ten counts were recorded for this clonotype. This chain uses TRBV5-1 with TRBJ2-7; the D gene could be TRBD1 or TRBD2 (5 bases each). Trimming left V 1 base short and J 2 bases short, with 13 bases between. Germline V gene sequence: CDR1 SGHRS, CDR2 YFSETQ. This CDR3 spans 15 amino acids. In DNA, the CDR3 is TGCGCCAGCAGCTTGACTGGGACGGTAGCCTACGAGCAGTACTTC. This codes for CASSLTGTVAYEQYF.

This clonotype was seen repeatedly, ten times or more. The rearrangement uses TRBV6-2 or TRBV6-3 and TRBJ1-2; tentatively, D is TRBD1 (6 bases). There are 15 residues in the CDR3. The V end lost 0 bases, the J end lost 2 bases, and 10 bases lay between the germline ends. The germline gives CDR1 MNHEY, CDR2 SVGEGT. The CDR3 nucleotides read TGTGCCAGCAGTTACTCGGATCAGGGGAACTATGGCTACACCTTC. Its translation: CASSYSDQGNYGYTF.

The V gene is TRBV7-9, the J gene TRBJ2-1, with D possibly being TRBD2 (6 bases). The CDR3 extends over 15 amino acids. Trimming left V 1 base short and J 8 bases short, with 15 bases between. CDR1 and CDR2 (germline): SEHNR, FQNEAQ (reference sequence). This chain's CDR3 is CASSLEWGLVYEQFF. As DNA, the CDR3 is TGTGCCAGCAGCTTAGAGTGGGGACTGGTATATGAGCAGTTCTTC.

This clonotype showed up many times. The chain couples TRBV7-9 to TRBJ2-3, with TRBD2 matching over 12 bases. In germline, CDR1 is SEHNR, CDR2 FQNEAQ (reference sequence). There are 17 residues in the CDR3. J gave up 0 bases and V 4 bases, and 5 bases lay outside the gene matches. CDR3 in DNA: TGTGCCAGCAGCTCCAGACTAGCGGGGGCTAGCACAGATACGCAGTATTTT. Protein: CASSSRLAGASTDTQYF.